The 7 T cell receptor beta chains below were found in one sample sequenced in a study of cytomegalovirus exposure and HLA in healthy donors. Amplification used 60 Vbeta primers and 13 Jbeta primers. This table comes from immunoSEQ multiplex PCR, and its TCRdb copy is limited to in-frame clones, with some not included. The sample gives around 180,000 clones, about 80% of which show up once; roughly 1.4% is in the top ten. The sample taken for sequencing was PBMCs. The receptors were gathered from a woman aged 30 to 39 in good health and CMV-seropositive.

V gene TRBV11-2 combines with J gene TRBJ2-2; D call uncertain. Trimming took 0 bases from V and 1 from J, leaving 3 bases between them. CDR3 length: 14 amino acids. In germline, CDR1 is SGHAT, CDR2 FQNNGV. CDR3 residues: CASSLDGNTGELFF. CDR3 bases: TGTGCCAGCAGCTTAGACGGGAACACCGGGGAGCTGTTTTTT.

The rearrangement joins TRBV27 to TRBJ2-5, with 11 bases that match TRBD1. CDR3 size: 15 residues. The germline gives CDR1 MNHEY, CDR2 SMNVEV (reference sequence). Trimming took 5 bases from V and 5 from J; bases not matched to a gene: 7. The DNA of the CDR3 is TGTGCCAGCAGTCATGGACAGGGGGCTAGGGAGACCCAGTACTTC. It specifies CASSHGQGARETQYF.

The chain has TRBV15 and TRBJ1-2; 9 bases agree with TRBD1. The V segment lost 0 bases and the J segment 4 bases; nucleotides outside the gene matches: 3. Germline V gene lookup returns CDR1 LNHNV and CDR2 YYDKDF (reference sequence). The CDR3 contains 15 residues. The CDR3: CATSRDTGGGYGYTF. CDR3 coding DNA: TGTGCCACCAGCAGAGATACAGGGGGCGGCTATGGCTACACCTTC.

About this clone itself: This same CDR3 is encoded by further DNA sequences in the sample. The gene calls are TRBV5-4 and TRBJ2-7, with 7 nucleotides matching TRBD2. The ends lost 5 bases at V and 3 bases at J; junction bases unmatched: 5. The CDR3 extends over 13 amino acids. The germline V gene encodes CDR1 SGHNT and CDR2 YYREEE (reference sequence). CDR3 coding DNA: TGTGCCAGCAGTCCCGCTAGCGGCTACGAGCAGTACTTC. Translated: CASSPASGYEQYF.

The gene calls are TRBV4-3 and TRBJ1-1; TRBD1 aligns across 9 bases. V gave up 2 bases and J gave up 3 bases; unmatched junction bases: 10. The V gene's germline CDR1 is LGHNA and CDR2 YSLEER. The CDR3 is 17 amino acids. The CDR3 nucleotides are TGCGCCAGCAGCCAAAGGGTCCCGGGACAGGGCCACACTGAAGCTTTCTTT. Translated, it gives CASSQRVPGQGHTEAFF.

The gene calls are TRBV29-1 and TRBJ2-1, with 9 bases aligning to TRBD2. The CDR3 runs 15 residues. The V gene's germline CDR1 is SQVTM and CDR2 ANQGSEA. V was pared by 7 bases and J by 0 bases, with 7 bases of the junction left unmatched. CDR3 residues: CSGLAGAYSYNEQFF. The CDR3 nucleotides are TGCAGCGGCTTAGCGGGGGCTTACTCCTACAATGAGCAGTTCTTC.

V and J are TRBV27 and TRBJ2-3, with TRBD2 matching over 8 bases. CDR1 is MNHEY, CDR2 SMNVEV, per germline (reference sequence). V lost 6 bases, J lost 6 bases, and 8 bases stayed unmatched. CDR3 length: 14 amino acids. CDR3 region: CASSPGTRGDTQYF. The CDR3 nucleotides are TGTGCCAGCAGCCCCGGGACTAGAGGGGATACGCAGTATTTT.